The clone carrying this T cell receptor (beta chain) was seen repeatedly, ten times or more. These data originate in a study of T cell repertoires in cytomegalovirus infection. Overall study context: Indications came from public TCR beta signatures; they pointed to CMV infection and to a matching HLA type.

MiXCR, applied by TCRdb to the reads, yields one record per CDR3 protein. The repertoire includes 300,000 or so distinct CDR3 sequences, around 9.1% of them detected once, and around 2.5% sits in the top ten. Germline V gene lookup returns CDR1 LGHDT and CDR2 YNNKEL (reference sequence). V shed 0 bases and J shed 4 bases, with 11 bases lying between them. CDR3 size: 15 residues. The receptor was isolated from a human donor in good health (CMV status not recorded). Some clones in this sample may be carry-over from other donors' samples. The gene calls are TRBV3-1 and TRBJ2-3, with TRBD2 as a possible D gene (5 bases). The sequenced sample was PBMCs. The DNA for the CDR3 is TGTGCCAGCAGCCAAGAGCCAGCGGCCTCAGATACGCAGTATTTT. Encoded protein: CASSQEPAASDTQYF.